The 7 T cell receptor beta chains listed next were all sequenced from one sample in a study of cytomegalovirus exposure and HLA in healthy donors. The protocol was immunoSEQ multiplex PCR, while the TCRdb copy is restricted to in-frame clones and leaves out a portion. The sample has 180,000 or so clones; approximately 87% are singletons. Sequencing was carried out using PBMCs. The receptors originated from a young woman in good health and CMV-seronegative.

The chain links TRBV6-1 to TRBJ2-7; weak D call: TRBD1 (5 bases). The CDR3 runs to 15 residues. The ends were cut back, 0 bases at V and 1 base at J, with 10 bases in the middle. From germline, CDR1 is MNHNS and CDR2 SASEGT. For the CDR3, the DNA is TGTGCCAGCAGTGAAGCGGCAGGGCGGTCCTACGAGCAGTACTTC. Protein sequence: CASSEAAGRSYEQYF.

The chain has TRBV9 and TRBJ2-2; 11 nucleotides agree with TRBD2. Germline V lookup: CDR1 SGDLS, CDR2 YYNGEE. With V trimmed by 3 bases and J by 9 bases, 10 bases remained unmatched. The CDR3 totals 16 residues. The DNA for the CDR3 is TGTGCCAGCAGCGGAAGGACTAGCGGGTTAGGCAGGGAGCTGTTTTTT. Its protein product is CASSGRTSGLGRELFF.

V and J are TRBV6-1 and TRBJ2-7; 8 nucleotides line up with TRBD1. Germline V gives CDR1 MNHNS, CDR2 SASEGT. After removal of 7 bases from V and 2 bases from J, the junction contained 10 bases not matched to a gene. The CDR3 length is 15 residues. CDR3 coding DNA: TGTGCCAGCAATATGTTCGGGACAGGAGCCTACGAGCAGTACTTC. As protein: CASNMFGTGAYEQYF.

The chain uses TRBV18 and TRBJ1-4, with D perhaps matching TRBD1 (6 bases). Germline V CDR1 and CDR2: KGHSH, LQKENI. The CDR3 contains 15 residues. Trimming removed 5 bases at V and 8 bases at J, with 18 bases between. The DNA for the CDR3 is TGTGCCAGCTCATGGGGCGCAGGGGAGAAAGAAAAACTGTTTTTT. It encodes CASSWGAGEKEKLFF.

The chain is built from TRBV13 and TRBJ2-5; D is uncertain. The length of the CDR3 is 15 residues. The V gene's germline CDR1 is PRHDT and CDR2 FYEKMQ (reference sequence). V was clipped by 5 bases and J by 2 bases, with 15 bases between them. The chain's CDR3 is CASSPRIEDQETQYF. The CDR3 DNA reads as TGTGCCAGCAGCCCCCGGATTGAGGATCAAGAGACCCAGTACTTC.

The CDR3 DNA reads as TGCGCCAGCAGCCAAGGGCAGCGGGGATTCACAGATACGCAGTATTTT. It specifies CASSQGQRGFTDTQYF. The chain has TRBV4-1 and TRBJ2-3; 7 nucleotides align to TRBD2. CDR3 length: 16 residues. The trim removed 1 base at V and 2 bases at J, leaving 6 bases unmatched. CDR1 MGHRA and CDR2 YSYEKL come from the germline V gene.

This chain links TRBV2 with TRBJ1-1; no clear D gene. Germline V gene lookup returns CDR1 SNHLY and CDR2 FYNNEI. This CDR3 region has 12 residues. The V end lost 5 bases, the J end lost 4 bases, and 8 bases lay between the germline ends. The DNA for the CDR3 is TGTGCCAGCAGTCAAACTCCCACTGAAGCTTTCTTT. Translation gives CASSQTPTEAFF.